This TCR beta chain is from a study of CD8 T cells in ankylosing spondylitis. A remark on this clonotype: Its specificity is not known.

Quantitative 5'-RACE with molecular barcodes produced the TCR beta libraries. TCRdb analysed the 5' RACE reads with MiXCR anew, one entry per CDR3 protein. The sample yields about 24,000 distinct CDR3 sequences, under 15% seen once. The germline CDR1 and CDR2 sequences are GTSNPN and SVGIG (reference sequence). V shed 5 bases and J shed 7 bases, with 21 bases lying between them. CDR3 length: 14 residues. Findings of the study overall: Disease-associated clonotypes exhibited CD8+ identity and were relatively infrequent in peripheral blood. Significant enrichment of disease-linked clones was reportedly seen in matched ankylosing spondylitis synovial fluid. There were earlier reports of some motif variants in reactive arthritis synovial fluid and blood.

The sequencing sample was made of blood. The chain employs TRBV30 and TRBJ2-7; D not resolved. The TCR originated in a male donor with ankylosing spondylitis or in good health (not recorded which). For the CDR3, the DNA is TGTGCCTGGTCTTTTGCGCCCTCCTGGAAGGAGCAGTACTTC. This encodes CAWSFAPSWKEQYF.